The 11 T cell receptor beta chains in this list originate from one sample, sequenced in a study of regulatory T cells in long-lasting Graves disease. Time point described: newly diagnosed GD, antithyroid drugs for less than 3 months. PBMC RNA was the source of the TCR library. Arm-PCR of CDR3 regions and iRepertoire HTBI primers were the basis on which TCR beta libraries were built. Each CDR3 protein gets one entry after TCRdb re-called the multiplex PCR reads with MiXCR. The sample contains some 460,000 distinct CDR3 sequences, 15% to 20% of which appear only once. This sample was shared with a second study, whose subject was T cells in Graves' hyperthyroidism and ophthalmopathy.

The specimen comprised peripheral blood mononuclear cells (PBMCs), sampled at new diagnosis, from a patient treated with antithyroid drugs. The receptors shown here come from a man aged 40-49 years with Graves disease.

The rearrangement uses TRBV20-1 and TRBJ1-5; TRBD1 matches at 10 bases. J was trimmed by 5 bases and V by 5 bases; bases with no gene match: 3. The V gene's germline CDR1 is DFQATT and CDR2 SNEGSKA (reference sequence). CDR3 length equals 13 residues. In nucleotides, the CDR3 is TGCAGTGCTGTGACAGGGGGCGATCAGCCCCAGCATTTT. It codes for CSAVTGGDQPQHF.

This clonotype was recorded many times. The chain links TRBV3-1 to TRBJ2-3, with D unclear. The V and J ends lost 4 bases and 2 bases respectively, with 7 bases between them. The germline gives CDR1 LGHDT, CDR2 YNNKEL (reference sequence). CDR3 length: 13 residues. This CDR3 reads CASSPQFTDTQYF. The CDR3 DNA is TGTGCCAGCAGCCCTCAATTCACAGATACGCAGTATTTT.

This clonotype was observed at least ten times. The chain recombines TRBV28 with TRBJ2-2; 9 positions match TRBD1. V dropped 7 bases and J dropped 7; count of bases not matched to a gene: 7. Germline V gene sequence: CDR1 MDHEN, CDR2 SYDVKM. This CDR3 is 14 amino acids long. The CDR3 is CASKGQGSSGELFF. The CDR3 DNA is TGTGCCAGCAAGGGACAGGGTAGCAGCGGGGAGCTGTTTTTT.

This clonotype has only a few counts. The chain joins TRBV10-3 to TRBJ2-1, with a possible D match to TRBD2 (5 bases). The CDR3 has 14 amino acids. V lost 9 bases and J 0 bases, leaving 12 bases between the germline ends. CDR1 and CDR2 (germline): ENHRY, SYGVKD. The CDR3 region is CAIRGSVSYNEQFF. Written as DNA, the CDR3 is TGTGCCATTAGAGGGAGCGTCTCCTACAATGAGCAGTTCTTC.

The chain couples TRBV29-1 to TRBJ1-5; 12 nucleotides match TRBD1. In germline, CDR1 is SQVTM, CDR2 ANQGSEA. The CDR3 runs to 13 residues. V lost 6 bases to trimming and J lost 6 bases; unmatched junction nucleotides: 3. The CDR3 sequence: CSVGQGAGQPQHF. In DNA, the CDR3 is TGCAGCGTGGGACAGGGGGCCGGTCAGCCCCAGCATTTT.

This clonotype was found many times. The V call is TRBV7-9, the J call TRBJ2-5; possibly TRBD1 for D (5 bases). This CDR3 region has 16 residues. The V gene lost 1 base and the J gene lost 7 bases, with 19 bases spanning the gap. Looked up from germline, CDR1 is SEHNR and CDR2 is FQNEAQ (reference sequence). The CDR3 DNA is TGTGCCAGCAGCTTAGTAGTCCAGGGCAACAAAGGGACCCAGTACTTC. Encoded protein: CASSLVVQGNKGTQYF.

At least ten counts were recorded for this clonotype. This CDR3 reads CASSLGPREQYF. The CDR3 DNA sequence: TGTGCCAGCAGTTTGGGCCCCCGGGAGCAGTACTTC. The rearrangement links TRBV28 to TRBJ2-7, with D unresolved. Germline assignment: CDR1 MDHEN and CDR2 SYDVKM. The CDR3 totals 12 residues. V lost 3 bases and J 7 bases, leaving 10 bases between the germline ends.

Ten or more counts support this clonotype. The chain links TRBV11-3 to TRBJ2-1; TRBD1 is a possible D gene (6 bases). Between the trimmed V and J ends, which lost 5 bases and 1 base, there was a span of 12 bases. Germline assignment: CDR1 SGHNT and CDR2 YENEEA. The CDR3 is 15 amino acids. This CDR3 reads CASSTQQGSYNEQFF. The CDR3 DNA follows: TGTGCCAGCAGCACCCAACAGGGTTCCTACAATGAGCAGTTCTTC.

The chain recombines TRBV18 with TRBJ2-2; D gene ambiguous. This CDR3 contains 15 residues. From germline, CDR1 is KGHSH and CDR2 LQKENI. Trimming took off 6 bases at V and 1 base at J, with 12 bases between the two ends. CDR3 residues: CASSPPAGNTGELFF. The DNA of the CDR3 is TGTGCCAGCTCCCCCCCGGCAGGGAACACCGGGGAGCTGTTTTTT.

The rearrangement links TRBV12-5 to TRBJ2-2, with 9 bases identical to TRBD1. Germline CDR1 reads LGHNT; CDR2 reads FRNRAP. With 5 bases clipped from V and 3 bases from J, the junction kept 10 bases outside the gene matches. This CDR3 contains 17 residues. CDR3 nucleotides: TGTGCTAGTGGTCCTGGGACAGGGACTTTTCACACCGGGGAGCTGTTTTTT. Protein sequence: CASGPGTGTFHTGELFF.

This clonotype has ten or more counts. The chain couples TRBV5-1 to TRBJ1-1; TRBD1 is a possible D gene (5 bases). Trimming left V 0 bases short and J 8 bases short, with 14 bases between. Per germline, CDR1 SGHRS and CDR2 YFSETQ. The CDR3 spans 14 residues. The chain's CDR3 is CASSLAHTDKEAFF. CDR3 in DNA: TGCGCCAGCAGCTTGGCCCACACGGACAAAGAAGCTTTCTTT.